These 17 T cell receptor beta chains were all obtained from the same sample, sequenced in a study of cytomegalovirus exposure and HLA in healthy donors. Assay used: immunoSEQ multiplex PCR; TCRdb lists only in-frame clones, some missing. The sample records 95,000 to 150,000 clones, 94% being singletons. Sequencing was done on a sample of PBMCs. These receptors were collected from a woman under 30 in good health and CMV-seronegative.

Concerning this clone itself: The identical CDR3 is also encoded by other nucleotide sequences in the sample. The rearrangement uses TRBV6-5 and TRBJ2-5; D is possibly TRBD1 (5 bases). CDR3 size: 13 residues. Germline-derived CDR1 and CDR2 are MNHEY and SVGAGI. Trimming removed 6 bases at V and 1 base at J, with 9 bases between. The CDR3 protein is CASSSDSQETQYF. In DNA, the CDR3 is TGTGCCAGCAGCAGCGACAGCCAAGAGACCCAGTACTTC.

This clone was picked up one time. CDR3 DNA: TGTGCCAGCAGCTTAGTTAGGGGAGAAGCTTTCTTT. Its protein product is CASSLVRGEAFF. The rearrangement joins TRBV7-8 to TRBJ1-1; D perhaps matches TRBD1 (5 bases). This CDR3 contains 12 residues. The germline gives CDR1 SGHVS, CDR2 FQNEAQ. Trimming removed 1 base from V and 8 bases from J, with 8 bases in between.

The chain has TRBV29-1 and TRBJ1-2, with D possibly TRBD1 on 5 matching bases. With 3 bases removed from V and 8 bases from J, the gap between germline ends came to 10 bases. CDR3 length: 11 residues. Germline CDR1 and CDR2: SQVTM and ANQGSEA. The CDR3 region is CSVEEGEGYTF. In DNA form, the CDR3 reads TGCAGCGTTGAGGAAGGGGAAGGCTACACCTTC.

This clone was counted once. The chain couples TRBV29-1 to TRBJ1-1; TRBD1 aligns across 7 bases. From germline, CDR1 is SQVTM and CDR2 ANQGSEA. The trim removed 5 bases at V and 2 bases at J, leaving 8 bases unmatched. CDR3 size: 14 residues. The CDR3 spells CSVSTGDGNTEAFF. The CDR3 nucleotides read TGCAGCGTTAGCACAGGGGACGGAAACACTGAAGCTTTCTTT.

The V and J genes are TRBV14 and TRBJ2-3, with 14 bases aligning to TRBD2. The V and J ends lost 1 base and 2 bases, in that order; junction bases with no gene match: 11. There are 20 residues in the CDR3. Germline V gives CDR1 SGHDN, CDR2 FVKESK. The CDR3 sequence is CASSQGLRTSGGTNTDTQYF. The CDR3 DNA follows: TGTGCCAGCAGCCAAGGTCTTAGGACTAGCGGGGGGACGAACACAGATACGCAGTATTTT.

The rearrangement joins TRBV28 to TRBJ2-1; 8 bases are a match to TRBD2. This CDR3 is built from 14 residues. Looked up from germline, CDR1 is MDHEN and CDR2 is SYDVKM. Trimming cost V 6 bases and J 2 bases; bases outside gene matches: 3. The CDR3 sequence: CASRNGGAYNEQFF. The DNA for the CDR3 is TGTGCCAGCAGGAACGGGGGGGCCTACAATGAGCAGTTCTTC.

V is TRBV6-5 and J is TRBJ1-1; D gene ambiguous. Looked up from germline, CDR1 is MNHEY and CDR2 is SVGAGI. Trimming cost V 6 bases and J 0 bases, with 5 bases left between them. CDR3 length: 12 amino acids. The CDR3 bases are TGTGCCAGCAGGCAGATGAACACTGAAGCTTTCTTT. Its translation is CASRQMNTEAFF.

V gene TRBV5-1 combines with J gene TRBJ2-3; 8 bases match TRBD2. The CDR3 is 15 residues long. J gave up 1 base and V 4 bases, and 5 bases lay outside the gene matches. Germline V lookup: CDR1 SGHRS, CDR2 YFSETQ. The CDR3 nucleotides read TGCGCCAGCAGCGGAAGCGGGAGTGGCACAGATACGCAGTATTTT. Translating gives CASSGSGSGTDTQYF.

This chain joins TRBV5-1 and TRBJ2-6; weak D call: TRBD2 (5 bases). This CDR3 contains 15 residues. CDR1 is SGHRS, CDR2 YFSETQ, per germline. With 0 bases removed from V and 3 bases from J, the gap between germline ends came to 7 bases. DNA for the CDR3: TGCGCCAGCAGCTTGGTCGGAGGTGGGGCCAACGTCCTGACTTTC. Its protein is CASSLVGGGANVLTF.

The J gene is TRBJ2-5, the V gene TRBV5-5, with 8 nucleotides matching TRBD2. There are 14 residues in the CDR3. Germline V gives CDR1 SGHKS, CDR2 YYEKEE (reference sequence). J was trimmed by 5 bases and V by 2 bases; bases with no gene match: 5. CDR3 sequence reads: CASSFPGGHETQYF. CDR3 DNA sequence: TGTGCCAGCAGCTTTCCGGGGGGGCACGAGACCCAGTACTTC.

V and J are TRBV2 and TRBJ1-5, with 7 bases fitting TRBD1. Germline CDR1 and CDR2: SNHLY and FYNNEI. The junction had 3 bases not matched to a gene; V was cut back by 6 bases and J by 4 bases. This CDR3 is 13 amino acids long. Written as DNA, the CDR3 is TGTGCCAGCAGCCCACAGGGGAATCAGCCCCAGCATTTT. This translates into CASSPQGNQPQHF.

The chain has TRBV28 and TRBJ1-2; possibly TRBD1 for D (6 bases). The CDR3 sequence is 16 residues long. V lost 5 bases and J 6 bases, leaving 22 bases between the germline ends. CDR1 is MDHEN, CDR2 SYDVKM, per germline. The chain's CDR3 is CASSPSGGGGWHGYTF. Here the CDR3 DNA reads TGTGCCAGCAGTCCCTCCGGCGGGGGCGGGTGGCATGGCTACACCTTC.

The chain couples TRBV10-2 to TRBJ1-5; 7 bases fit TRBD1. This CDR3 spans 15 amino acids. The germline CDR1 and CDR2 sequences are WSHSY and SAAADI. The V gene end was trimmed by 3 bases and the J gene end by 6 bases; junction bases not matched to a gene: 8. The CDR3 here is CASSDDGPGGQPQHF. CDR3 sequence (DNA): TGCGCCAGCAGTGACGATGGACCAGGGGGTCAGCCCCAGCATTTT.

This chain uses TRBV28 with TRBJ2-5; 7 nucleotides agree with TRBD1. The germline V gene encodes CDR1 MDHEN and CDR2 SYDVKM. Losses at the gene ends were 6 bases for V and 3 bases for J; bases not matched to a gene: 7. The CDR3 has 14 amino acids. CDR3 sequence: CASSSLGTEETQYF. The CDR3 DNA follows: TGTGCCAGCAGCTCTTTAGGGACAGAAGAGACCCAGTACTTC.

J is TRBJ2-5 and V is TRBV9; 10 positions agree with TRBD2. The length of the CDR3 is 16 residues. V lost 3 bases, J lost 5 bases, and 10 bases stayed unmatched. CDR1 and CDR2 from the germline V gene are SGDLS and YYNGEE. The CDR3 sequence: CASSEGLLAGQETQYF. CDR3 nucleotides: TGTGCCAGCAGCGAGGGGTTACTAGCGGGACAGGAGACCCAGTACTTC.

J is TRBJ1-2 and V is TRBV11-2, with D tentatively TRBD1 (5 bases). This CDR3 spans 15 amino acids. The germline V and J ends were trimmed by 2 bases and 6 bases, with 16 bases remaining between them. Germline CDR1 is SGHAT and CDR2 is FQNNGV. As DNA, the CDR3 is TGTGCCAGCAGCTTAAGTCAAGAGGTCAGGGATGGCTACACCTTC. As protein: CASSLSQEVRDGYTF.

The rearrangement joins TRBV30 to TRBJ2-7; 7 bases agree with TRBD2. This CDR3 region has 12 residues. V shed 4 bases, J shed 1 base, and the junction held 1 base outside the gene matches. Germline-derived CDR1 and CDR2 are GTSNPN and SVGIG (reference sequence). As DNA, the CDR3 is TGTGCCTGGACTAGCGGATCCTACGAGCAGTACTTC. Protein product: CAWTSGSYEQYF.